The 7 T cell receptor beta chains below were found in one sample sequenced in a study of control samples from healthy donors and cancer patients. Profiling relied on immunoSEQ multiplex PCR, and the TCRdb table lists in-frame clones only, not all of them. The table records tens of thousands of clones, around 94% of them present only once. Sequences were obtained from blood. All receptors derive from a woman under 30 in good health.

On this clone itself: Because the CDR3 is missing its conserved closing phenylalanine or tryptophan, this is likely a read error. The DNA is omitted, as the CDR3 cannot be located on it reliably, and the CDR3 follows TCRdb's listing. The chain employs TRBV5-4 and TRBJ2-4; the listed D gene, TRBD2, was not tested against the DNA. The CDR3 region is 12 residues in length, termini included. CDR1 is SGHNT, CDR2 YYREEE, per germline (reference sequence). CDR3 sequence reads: CASSWGTFGRAG.

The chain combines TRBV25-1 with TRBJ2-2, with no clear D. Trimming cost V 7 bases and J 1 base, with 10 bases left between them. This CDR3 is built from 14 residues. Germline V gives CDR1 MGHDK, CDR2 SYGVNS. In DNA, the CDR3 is TGTGCCAGCACAACGACGTTGAACACCGGGGAGCTGTTTTTT. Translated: CASTTTLNTGELFF.

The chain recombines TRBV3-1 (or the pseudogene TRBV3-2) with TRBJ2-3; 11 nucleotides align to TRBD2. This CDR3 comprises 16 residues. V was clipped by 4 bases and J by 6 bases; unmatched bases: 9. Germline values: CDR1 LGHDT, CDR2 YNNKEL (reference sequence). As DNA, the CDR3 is TGTGCCAGCAGCCCCGTAGCGGGGGGGCCATCTGATACGCAGTATTTT. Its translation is CASSPVAGGPSDTQYF.

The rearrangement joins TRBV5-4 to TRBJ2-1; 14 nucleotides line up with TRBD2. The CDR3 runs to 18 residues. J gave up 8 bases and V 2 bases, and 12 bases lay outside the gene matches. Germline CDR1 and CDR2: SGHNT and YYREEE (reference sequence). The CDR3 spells CASSLPGLAGVKLHEQFF. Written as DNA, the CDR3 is TGTGCCAGCAGCTTACCGGGACTAGCGGGAGTAAAGCTGCATGAGCAGTTCTTC.

The DNA of the CDR3 is TGTGCTAGTGCTATGACAGGGGGGTATGGCTACACCTTC. Protein product: CASAMTGGYGYTF. The chain is built from TRBV12-5 and TRBJ1-2, with 9 positions matching TRBD1. With 7 bases clipped from V and 5 bases from J, the junction kept 5 bases outside the gene matches. The CDR3 covers 13 residues. The germline CDR1 and CDR2 sequences are LGHNT and FRNRAP.

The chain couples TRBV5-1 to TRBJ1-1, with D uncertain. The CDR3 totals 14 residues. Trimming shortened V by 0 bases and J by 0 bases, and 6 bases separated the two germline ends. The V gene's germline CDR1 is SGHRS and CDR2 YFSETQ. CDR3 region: CASSLGGMNTEAFF. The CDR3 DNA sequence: TGCGCCAGCAGCTTGGGAGGAATGAACACTGAAGCTTTCTTT.

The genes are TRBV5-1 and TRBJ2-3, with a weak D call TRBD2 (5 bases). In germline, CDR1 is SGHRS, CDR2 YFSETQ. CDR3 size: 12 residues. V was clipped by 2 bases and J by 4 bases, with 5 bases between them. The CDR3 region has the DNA TGCGCCAGCAGCTTTAGCGCAGATACGCAGTATTTT. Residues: CASSFSADTQYF.